This T cell receptor beta chain was found in a study of T cell repertoires in cytomegalovirus infection. Overall study context: An indication of both CMV infection and matching HLA type came from public TCR beta signatures.

Trimming removed 5 bases from V and 2 bases from J; junction bases left unmatched: 4. Looked up from germline, CDR1 is SGHTA and CDR2 is FQGTGA. CDR3 length: 15 amino acids. TCRdb called the reads again in MiXCR, with one record for every CDR3 protein. The sample lists nearly 550,000 distinct CDR3 sequences; approximately 16% were seen once. This clonotype was recorded many times. The antigen is unknown. The study, taken as a whole, reports: CMV-specific TCR beta clonotypes restricted by HLA-C were the ones dominating the ex vivo response.

Sample: CD8+ T cells from PBMCs. This clonotype originated in a human donor in good health (CMV status not recorded). Some clones in this sample may be carry-over from other donors' samples. The chain recombines TRBV7-3 with TRBJ2-1, with 9 positions matching TRBD1. The CDR3 sequence is CASSQGQGTYNEQFF. The DNA for the CDR3 is TGTGCCAGCAGCCAAGGACAGGGGACCTACAATGAGCAGTTCTTC.